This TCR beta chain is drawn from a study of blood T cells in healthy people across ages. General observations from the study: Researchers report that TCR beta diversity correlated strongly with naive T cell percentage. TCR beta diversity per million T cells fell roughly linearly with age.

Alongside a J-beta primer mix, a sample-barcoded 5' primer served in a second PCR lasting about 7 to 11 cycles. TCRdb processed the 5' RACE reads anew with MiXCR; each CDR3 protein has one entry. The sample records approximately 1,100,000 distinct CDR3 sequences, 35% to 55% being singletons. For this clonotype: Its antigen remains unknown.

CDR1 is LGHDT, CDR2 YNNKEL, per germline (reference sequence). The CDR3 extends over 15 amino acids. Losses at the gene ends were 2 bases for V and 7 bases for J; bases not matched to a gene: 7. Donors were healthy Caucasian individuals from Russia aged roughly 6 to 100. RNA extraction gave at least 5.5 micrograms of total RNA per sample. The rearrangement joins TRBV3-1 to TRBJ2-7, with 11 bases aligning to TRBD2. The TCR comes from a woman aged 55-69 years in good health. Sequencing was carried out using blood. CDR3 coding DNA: TGTGCCAGCAGCCAAACCGGGACTAGCGGAGCTGAGCAGTACTTC. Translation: CASSQTGTSGAEQYF.